One sample yielded the 21 T cell receptor beta chains listed below, sequenced in a study of blood T cell repertoires in COVID-19. TCRdb's table, derived via immunoSEQ multiplex PCR, lists solely in-frame clones and lacks some. This table has under 150,000 clones, about 86% appearing once. Sequenced sample: peripheral blood. The receptors were gathered from a woman between 35 and 50 years old with acute or convalescent COVID-19.

V usage is TRBV4-3 and J usage is TRBJ1-4; D is perhaps TRBD1 (6 bases). V was trimmed by 4 bases and J by 5 bases, leaving 14 bases between them. From germline, CDR1 is LGHNA and CDR2 YSLEER. The CDR3 extends over 15 amino acids. CDR3: CASSPQTGVNEKLFF. The CDR3 DNA follows: TGCGCCAGCAGCCCACAGACAGGAGTAAATGAAAAACTGTTTTTT.

V usage is TRBV15 and J usage is TRBJ2-7, with TRBD2 identical over 12 bases. V trimming: 8 bases; J trimming: 6 bases; junction bases outside the gene matches: 8. The CDR3 length is 14 residues. Germline V gene lookup returns CDR1 LNHNV and CDR2 YYDKDF (reference sequence). The CDR3, as DNA: TGTGCCACCGGCCGACTAGCGGGAGTTAGCGAGCAGTACTTC. This translates into CATGRLAGVSEQYF.

The chain couples TRBV15 to TRBJ1-2, with a tentative D call TRBD1 (5 bases). The CDR3 is 14 residues long. The ends were cut back, 0 bases at V and 7 bases at J, with 12 bases in the middle. Germline CDR1 is LNHNV and CDR2 is YYDKDF (reference sequence). DNA for the CDR3: TGTGCCACCAGCAGAGATCGGGGGTTGGCTGGCTACACCTTC. Translating it yields CATSRDRGLAGYTF. Full variable domain (remainder filled in from reference TRBV15 and TRBJ1-2): DAMVIQNPRYQVTQFGKPVTLSCSQTLNHNVMYWYQQKSSQAPKLLFHYYDKDFNNEADTPDNFQSRRPNTSFCFLDIRSPGLGDTAMYLCATSRDRGLAGYTFGSGTRLTVV.

CDR3 bases: TGTGCCAGTCATAGGAAGGGGGGGGGCGGCTACACCTTC. Protein sequence: CASHRKGGGGYTF. The gene calls are TRBV6-9 and TRBJ1-2; D is possibly TRBD1 (6 bases). The CDR3 runs 13 residues. V dropped 9 bases and J dropped 8 bases, with 19 bases sitting between them. Per the germline V gene, CDR1 is MNHGY and CDR2 is SVAAGI.

The V and J genes are TRBV4-3 and TRBJ1-1; D may be TRBD1 (5 bases). The CDR3 has 13 residues. Germline V lookup: CDR1 LGHNA, CDR2 YSLEER. V was shortened by 5 bases and J by 6 bases, with 13 bases between the two germline ends. The CDR3 nucleotides read TGCGCCAGCAGCTCAGGAGGGGCCGCTGAAGCTTTCTTT. Translated: CASSSGGAAEAFF.

The V call is TRBV6-1, the J call TRBJ2-7; weak D call: TRBD2 (5 bases). The germline V gene encodes CDR1 MNHNS and CDR2 SASEGT. V was clipped by 2 bases and J by 2 bases, with 13 bases between them. The CDR3 has 15 amino acids. The CDR3 sequence is CASSELEEAAYEQYF. In DNA, the CDR3 is TGTGCCAGCAGTGAATTGGAGGAGGCGGCCTACGAGCAGTACTTC.

V usage is TRBV14 and J usage is TRBJ1-1; TRBD1 matches 8 bases. Germline V gene sequence: CDR1 SGHDN, CDR2 FVKESK. The CDR3 is 16 amino acids. Trimming took 6 bases from V and 2 from J; bases not matched to a gene: 11. The CDR3 coding sequence is TGTGCCAGCAGTGATGGGACAGGAACGTTAAACACTGAAGCTTTCTTT. This translates into CASSDGTGTLNTEAFF. Complete variable domain (other parts from reference TRBV14 and TRBJ1-1): EAGVTQFPSHSVIEKGQTVTLRCDPISGHDNLYWYRRVMGKEIKFLLHFVKESKQDESGMPNNRFLAERTGGTYSTLKVQPAELEDSGVYFCASSDGTGTLNTEAFFGQGTRLTVV.

The V gene is TRBV7-8, the J gene TRBJ2-2; 10 bases fit TRBD2. This CDR3 is built from 16 residues. Germline lookup yields CDR1 SGHVS and CDR2 FQNEAQ. V shed 10 bases, J shed 6 bases, and the junction held 14 bases outside the gene matches. CDR3 in amino acids: CATSRSSGRGAGELFF. For the CDR3, the DNA is TGTGCCACCAGTAGGTCTAGCGGGAGAGGGGCCGGGGAGCTGTTTTTT.

The genes are TRBV28 and TRBJ2-7, with a possible D match to TRBD1 (5 bases). Trimming took off 8 bases at V and 3 bases at J, with 20 bases between the two ends. Per germline, CDR1 MDHEN and CDR2 SYDVKM. The CDR3 covers 15 residues. The CDR3 sequence is CASAEGGSRGYEQYF. The CDR3 nucleotides read TGTGCCAGCGCTGAAGGTGGCTCTAGGGGCTACGAGCAGTACTTC.

The genes are TRBV6-2 or TRBV6-3 and TRBJ2-7; weak D call: TRBD1 (6 bases). Germline V lookup: CDR1 MNHEY, CDR2 SVGEGT. The length of the CDR3 is 14 residues. V lost 5 bases and J lost 3, with 14 bases in between. CDR3 sequence: CASSDRWWDYEQYF. CDR3 coding DNA: TGTGCCAGCAGTGACAGGTGGTGGGACTACGAGCAGTACTTC.

The rearrangement links TRBV6-6 to TRBJ2-2, with TRBD2 matching over 13 bases. Germline V lookup: CDR1 MNHNY, CDR2 SVGAGI (reference sequence). CDR3 length: 15 amino acids. V dropped 5 bases and J dropped 7; count of bases not matched to a gene: 4. For the CDR3, the DNA is TGTGCCAGCAGTCCAGGGACTAGCGGGATCGGGGAGCTGTTTTTT. It is translated as CASSPGTSGIGELFF.

V usage is TRBV19 and J usage is TRBJ2-3; TRBD2 matches 7 bases. The CDR3 totals 15 residues. The germline gives CDR1 LNHDA, CDR2 SQIVND (reference sequence). Unmatched junction bases numbered 7, after V lost 5 bases and J lost 2 bases. CDR3 sequence: CASSPGRGITDTQYF. Written as DNA, the CDR3 is TGTGCCAGTAGTCCGGGGCGGGGGATCACAGATACGCAGTATTTT. The whole variable domain, filled in from reference TRBV19 and TRBJ2-3, reads DGGITQSPKYLFRKEGQNVTLSCEQNLNHDAMYWYRQDPGQGLRLIYYSQIVNDFQKGDIAEGYSVSREKKESFPLTVTSAQKNPTAFYLCASSPGRGITDTQYFGPGTRLTVL.

This chain uses TRBV5-1 with TRBJ1-6; 9 bases line up with TRBD1. This CDR3 is 15 amino acids long. V was clipped by 3 bases and J by 7 bases; unmatched bases: 5. Germline-derived CDR1 and CDR2 are SGHRS and YFSETQ. Written as DNA, the CDR3 is TGCGCCAGCAGCTCGGGACAGGGTAAAAATTCACCCCTCCACTTT. This codes for CASSSGQGKNSPLHF.

The CDR3 sequence: CAQNRGFDSPLHF. The DNA for the CDR3 is TGTGCCCAGAACAGGGGTTTCGATTCACCCCTCCACTTT. This chain uses TRBV30 with TRBJ1-6; 7 bases are a match to TRBD1. The V gene end was trimmed by 8 bases and the J gene end by 8 bases; junction bases not matched to a gene: 9. Germline V CDR1 and CDR2: GTSNPN, SVGIG (reference sequence). The CDR3 covers 13 residues.

This chain joins TRBV18 and TRBJ2-7; TRBD2 matches 7 bases. The CDR3 length is 15 residues. Germline CDR1 and CDR2: KGHSH and LQKENI. V lost 0 bases, J lost 6 bases, and 8 bases stayed unmatched. Here the CDR3 reads CASSPPAAGEGEQYF. The CDR3 DNA reads as TGTGCCAGCTCACCACCGGCGGCGGGAGAAGGCGAGCAGTACTTC.

This chain uses TRBV4-3 with TRBJ2-7; TRBD2 agrees at 9 bases. The CDR3 has 18 residues. The junction had 9 bases not matched to a gene; V was cut back by 0 bases and J by 0 bases. Germline loops: CDR1 LGHNA, CDR2 YSLEER. As DNA, the CDR3 is TGCGCCAGCAGCCAAGAGAAGACTTATAGCGGGAGCTCCTACGAGCAGTACTTC. Translation gives CASSQEKTYSGSSYEQYF.

The V gene is TRBV30, the J gene TRBJ2-1, with 8 bases matching TRBD2. V dropped 2 bases and J dropped 9; count of bases not matched to a gene: 3. The CDR3 totals 12 residues. Germline lookup yields CDR1 GTSNPN and CDR2 SVGIG (reference sequence). The CDR3 region is CAWSHSGIEQFF. In nucleotides, the CDR3 is TGTGCCTGGAGTCATAGCGGGATTGAGCAGTTCTTC.

This clone was detected only once. This sequence joins TRBV29-1 and TRBJ1-2, with a weak D call TRBD1 (6 bases). This CDR3 region has 12 residues. Trimming removed 3 bases from V and 2 bases from J, with 7 bases in between. Germline V gene sequence: CDR1 SQVTM, CDR2 ANQGSEA. CDR3 region: CSVDQGNYGYTF. The CDR3 DNA is TGCAGCGTTGACCAGGGGAACTATGGCTACACCTTC.

This clone has only one observation. V is TRBV11-2 and J is TRBJ2-7; 10 nucleotides align to TRBD1. Germline loops: CDR1 SGHAT, CDR2 FQNNGV. V dropped 5 bases and J dropped 3; count of bases not matched to a gene: 13. CDR3 length equals 17 residues. CDR3 protein: CASSRPGTGVTLYEQYF. CDR3 nucleotide sequence: TGTGCCAGCAGCCGTCCCGGGACAGGGGTCACCCTCTACGAGCAGTACTTC.

The rearrangement joins TRBV6-6 to TRBJ1-5; possibly TRBD1 for D (6 bases). Germline assignment: CDR1 MNHNY and CDR2 SVGAGI (reference sequence). This CDR3 region has 16 residues. V was pared by 1 base and J by 4 bases, with 14 bases between. DNA for the CDR3: TGTGCCAGCAGTTACTTCGGCCAGGGGCCAAATCAGCCCCAGCATTTT. Amino acids: CASSYFGQGPNQPQHF.

This sequence joins TRBV3-1 (or the pseudogene TRBV3-2) and TRBJ1-2, with D unclear. CDR3 length: 11 amino acids. The germline V gene encodes CDR1 LGHDT and CDR2 YNNKEL (reference sequence). Trimming shortened V by 2 bases and J by 6 bases, and 4 bases separated the two germline ends. In DNA, the CDR3 is TGTGCCAGCAGCCAACTCCATGGCTACACCTTC. Its translation: CASSQLHGYTF.